The T cell receptor beta chain under discussion was sequenced for a study of Tregs in tolerant kidney transplant recipients. Overall study findings and caveats: Antigen-driven expansion was suggested because donor-specific Tregs expanded more than all Tregs in tolerant patients.

Comment on this clone: Its antigen remains unknown.

CDR3 length equals 12 residues. Germline values: CDR1 SQVTM, CDR2 ANQGSEA. V lost 3 bases and J lost 6, with 12 bases in between. Profiling relied on immunoSEQ multiplex PCR, and the TCRdb table lists in-frame clones only, not all of them. The table has 90,000 to 130,000 clones, around 87% seen once; the top ten hold around 0.35%. The chain links TRBV29-1 to TRBJ2-7; a possible D gene is TRBD1 (5 bases). The material sequenced was CD4+ T cells from blood, taken before the transplant. The TCR sequence derives from a human donor who received a combined kidney and bone marrow transplant. Here the CDR3 reads CSVEAGFGEQYF. The CDR3 bases are TGCAGCGTTGAGGCAGGGTTTGGCGAGCAGTACTTC.